These T cell receptor beta chains were read from a single sample in a study of T cell responses to AZD1222 COVID-19 vaccine. TCRdb's table, derived via immunoSEQ multiplex PCR, lists solely in-frame clones and lacks some. The sample gives approximately 150,000 clones, 70% to 90% of which show up once; 1.5% to 2% is in the top ten. The source was peripheral blood, collected on day 0 of AZD1222 vaccination. The receptors derive from an adult in good health. Both conserved end residues are part of each CDR3. D genes are given only for firm matches. Clone size is shown for a subset of rows, as once, few, many or a class of expanded clone.

d_call: NA
clone_size: NA
j_call: TRBJ1-3
v_call: TRBV9
cdr3_nt: TGTGCCAGCAGCCCCGACCCCCGAGGGACCGGAAACACCATATATTTT
cdr3_aa: CASSPDPRGTGNTIYF

d_call: NA
clone_size: NA
j_call: TRBJ2-1
v_call: TRBV21-1
cdr3_nt: TGTGCCAGACGAACAGCGGGAGGGGCCTACAATGAGCAGTTCTTC
cdr3_aa: CARRTAGGAYNEQFF

d_call: TRBD1
clone_size: NA
j_call: TRBJ2-4
v_call: TRBV27
cdr3_nt: TGTGCCAGCAGTCCTGGACAGGGAAGGCAAAACATTCAGTACTTC
cdr3_aa: CASSPGQGRQNIQYF

d_call: NA
clone_size: NA
j_call: TRBJ1-5
v_call: TRBV4-3
cdr3_nt: TGCGCCAGCAGCCAAGATCTGGCTAATACAGGGTTAGGCAATCAGCCCCAGCATTTT
cdr3_aa: CASSQDLANTGLGNQPQHF

d_call: NA
clone_size: NA
j_call: TRBJ1-6
v_call: TRBV2
cdr3_nt: TGTGCCAGCACCATCCGGGGGGGCTCCTATAATTCACCCCTCCACTTT
cdr3_aa: CASTIRGGSYNSPLHF

d_call: NA
clone_size: NA
j_call: TRBJ1-2
v_call: TRBV24-1
cdr3_nt: TGTGCCACCAGTGATTTGGACAATAACTATGGCTACACCTTC
cdr3_aa: CATSDLDNNYGYTF

d_call: NA
clone_size: NA
j_call: TRBJ2-6
v_call: TRBV5-6
cdr3_nt: TGTGCCAGCAGCTGGAGGGGTTCTGGGGCCAACGTCCTGACTTTC
cdr3_aa: CASSWRGSGANVLTF

d_call: NA
clone_size: NA
j_call: TRBJ2-1
v_call: TRBV7-9
cdr3_nt: TGTGCCAGCAGCCCTTGGGCCCAGCCCAACAATGAGCAGTTCTTC
cdr3_aa: CASSPWAQPNNEQFF

d_call: TRBD1
clone_size: NA
j_call: TRBJ2-7
v_call: TRBV28
cdr3_nt: TGTGCCAGCAGTGCAAGTGACAGGGGGATCCCCTACGAGCAGTACTTC
cdr3_aa: CASSASDRGIPYEQYF

d_call: TRBD2
clone_size: NA
j_call: TRBJ2-5
v_call: TRBV11-2
cdr3_nt: TGTGCCAGCAGCTTAGCCGGGAGGGGAGAGACCCAGTACTTC
cdr3_aa: CASSLAGRGETQYF

d_call: NA
clone_size: NA
j_call: TRBJ2-3
v_call: TRBV28
cdr3_nt: TGTGCCAGCGGAGGGACTGGGTTTACAGATACGCAGTATTTT
cdr3_aa: CASGGTGFTDTQYF

d_call: TRBD1
clone_size: few
j_call: TRBJ1-2
v_call: TRBV6-5
cdr3_nt: TGTGCCAGTACCACACAGGGGGACTGGTACTATGGCTACACCTTC
cdr3_aa: CASTTQGDWYYGYTF

d_call: NA
clone_size: few
j_call: TRBJ1-1
v_call: TRBV27
cdr3_nt: TGTGCCAGCAGTTTAGCAGGGCAGAGCGCTGAAGCTTTCTTT
cdr3_aa: CASSLAGQSAEAFF

d_call: NA
clone_size: NA
j_call: TRBJ1-3
v_call: TRBV4-3
cdr3_nt: TGCGCCAGCAGCCAAGGGGTAGGCGGTGGAAACACCATATATTTT
cdr3_aa: CASSQGVGGGNTIYF

d_call: NA
clone_size: once
j_call: TRBJ2-7
v_call: TRBV9
cdr3_nt: TGTGCCAGCAGCGTAGGGGGGAGCTCCTACGAGCAGTACTTC
cdr3_aa: CASSVGGSSYEQYF

d_call: TRBD1
clone_size: NA
j_call: TRBJ1-5
v_call: TRBV19
cdr3_nt: TGTGCCAGCAATGGGGACAGTCGGGGAAGCAATCAGCCCCAGCATTTT
cdr3_aa: CASNGDSRGSNQPQHF

d_call: NA
clone_size: NA
j_call: TRBJ1-1
v_call: TRBV25-1
cdr3_nt: TGTGCCAGCAGTGATACAGACCGGAACACTGAAGCTTTCTTT
cdr3_aa: CASSDTDRNTEAFF

d_call: NA
clone_size: NA
j_call: TRBJ1-1
v_call: TRBV7-8
cdr3_nt: TGTGCCAGCAGCCGGGGCCGAGGGGAGAACACTGAAGCTTTCTTT
cdr3_aa: CASSRGRGENTEAFF

d_call: NA
clone_size: NA
j_call: TRBJ1-3
v_call: TRBV27
cdr3_nt: TGTGCCAGCCGACCTGGGGCCTCTGGAAACACCATATATTTT
cdr3_aa: CASRPGASGNTIYF

d_call: NA
clone_size: NA
j_call: TRBJ2-1
v_call: TRBV11-2
cdr3_nt: TGTGCCAGCAGCTTAATGGTAGATTCCCTCCACAATGAGCAGTTCTTC
cdr3_aa: CASSLMVDSLHNEQFF

d_call: NA
clone_size: NA
j_call: TRBJ1-2
v_call: TRBV2
cdr3_nt: TGTGCCAGCAGTCCCTACACATCCGTGGGCGGCTACACCTTC
cdr3_aa: CASSPYTSVGGYTF

d_call: NA
clone_size: NA
j_call: TRBJ1-5
v_call: TRBV5-8
cdr3_nt: TGTGCCAGCAGCTCAAGGGACACAAATCAGCCCCAGCATTTT
cdr3_aa: CASSSRDTNQPQHF

d_call: NA
clone_size: NA
j_call: TRBJ1-1
v_call: TRBV6-1
cdr3_nt: TGTGCCAGCAGTGAGCACGAAGGGGTTACTGAAGCTTTCTTT
cdr3_aa: CASSEHEGVTEAFF

d_call: TRBD2
clone_size: NA
j_call: TRBJ2-5
v_call: TRBV5-1
cdr3_nt: TGCGCCAGCAGCAGAGGGACTAGCGGGTTACAATTACAAGAGACCCAGTACTTC
cdr3_aa: CASSRGTSGLQLQETQYF

d_call: TRBD2
clone_size: NA
j_call: TRBJ2-1
v_call: TRBV27
cdr3_nt: TGTGCCACTTCCCTAGCGGGGGCGTCCTACAATGAGCAGTTCTTC
cdr3_aa: CATSLAGASYNEQFF

d_call: NA
clone_size: NA
j_call: TRBJ1-1
v_call: TRBV6-5
cdr3_nt: TGTGCCAGCAGTTACGGCACTGGCAGGGAAGCTTTCTTT
cdr3_aa: CASSYGTGREAFF

d_call: NA
clone_size: NA
j_call: TRBJ2-1
v_call: TRBV13
cdr3_nt: TGTGCCAGCAGCTTAGGCCAAGCCGCTATCTGGCAGTTCTTC
cdr3_aa: CASSLGQAAIWQFF

d_call: NA
clone_size: NA
j_call: TRBJ1-4
v_call: TRBV25-1
cdr3_nt: TGTGCCAGCAGTGCAGAGCCCCGGATTAATGAAAAACTGTTTTTT
cdr3_aa: CASSAEPRINEKLFF

d_call: TRBD1
clone_size: NA
j_call: TRBJ1-2
v_call: TRBV28
cdr3_nt: TGTGCCAGCAGTTTATCACAGGGGAGGGGCTATGGCTACACCTTC
cdr3_aa: CASSLSQGRGYGYTF

d_call: NA
clone_size: once
j_call: TRBJ1-5
v_call: TRBV28
cdr3_nt: TGTGCCAGCAGTTTATCCGGATACAATCAGCCCCAGCATTTT
cdr3_aa: CASSLSGYNQPQHF

d_call: TRBD1
clone_size: few
j_call: TRBJ2-5
v_call: TRBV5-4
cdr3_nt: TGTGCCAGCAGAACCGGGACAGCCAAAGAGACCCAGTACTTC
cdr3_aa: CASRTGTAKETQYF

d_call: TRBD2
clone_size: NA
j_call: TRBJ2-2
v_call: TRBV4-3
cdr3_nt: TGCGCCAGCAGCTATAGGCTAGCGGATAACACCGGGGAGCTGTTTTTT
cdr3_aa: CASSYRLADNTGELFF

d_call: NA
clone_size: few
j_call: TRBJ1-5
v_call: TRBV19
cdr3_nt: TGTGCCAGTAATGCGGGGGCCCCCAATCAGCCCCAGCATTTT
cdr3_aa: CASNAGAPNQPQHF

d_call: NA
clone_size: NA
j_call: TRBJ2-2
v_call: TRBV13
cdr3_nt: TGTGCCAGCAGCCCCCAACTTGGGGAGAGAAACACCGGGGAGCTGTTTTTT
cdr3_aa: CASSPQLGERNTGELFF

d_call: NA
clone_size: NA
j_call: TRBJ2-3
v_call: TRBV28
cdr3_nt: TGTGCCAGCAGTTTTTTTTCCCCCATGGGACTCACAGGCACAGATACGCAGTATTTT
cdr3_aa: CASSFFSPMGLTGTDTQYF

d_call: NA
clone_size: NA
j_call: TRBJ1-4
v_call: TRBV18
cdr3_nt: TGTGCCAGCTCCCCCGGTAATGAAAAACTGTTTTTT
cdr3_aa: CASSPGNEKLFF

d_call: NA
clone_size: few
j_call: TRBJ1-2
v_call: TRBV6-5
cdr3_nt: TGTGCCAGCAGTTACGTGACAGGATATGGCTACACCTTC
cdr3_aa: CASSYVTGYGYTF

d_call: NA
clone_size: once
j_call: TRBJ1-2
v_call: TRBV6-5
cdr3_nt: TGTGCCAGCAGTTCCCACAACGTCCGGACGGGGGGCTACACCTTC
cdr3_aa: CASSSHNVRTGGYTF

d_call: TRBD1
clone_size: NA
j_call: TRBJ1-2
v_call: TRBV7-9
cdr3_nt: TGTGCCAGCAGCTCGACAGGGGTCAGCACCTTC
cdr3_aa: CASSSTGVSTF

d_call: NA
clone_size: NA
j_call: TRBJ2-7
v_call: TRBV11-1
cdr3_nt: TGTGCCAGCAGCAATAGGGGGTCCCGCTCCGAGCAGTACTTC
cdr3_aa: CASSNRGSRSEQYF

d_call: TRBD1
clone_size: NA
j_call: TRBJ1-1
v_call: TRBV5-8
cdr3_nt: TGTGCCAGCTCACAGGACAGGGTAACTGAAGCTTTCTTT
cdr3_aa: CASSQDRVTEAFF

d_call: TRBD1
clone_size: once
j_call: TRBJ2-7
v_call: TRBV5-4
cdr3_nt: TGTGCCAGCAGATCCCACGGACAGGGGGCCTACGAGCAGTACTTC
cdr3_aa: CASRSHGQGAYEQYF

d_call: NA
clone_size: few
j_call: TRBJ1-2
v_call: TRBV24-1
cdr3_nt: TGTGCCACCAGTGACGGCCTTGGCTACACCTTC
cdr3_aa: CATSDGLGYTF

d_call: NA
clone_size: few
j_call: TRBJ2-2
v_call: TRBV5-6
cdr3_nt: TGTGCCAGCAGCTTGTATCTGCTGGGCACCGGGGAGCTGTTTTTT
cdr3_aa: CASSLYLLGTGELFF

d_call: NA
clone_size: NA
j_call: TRBJ1-2
v_call: TRBV12-3/TRBV12-4
cdr3_nt: TGTGCCAGCAGTTTAAACATCCCGGGGGGGACCTTC
cdr3_aa: CASSLNIPGGTF

d_call: NA
clone_size: once
j_call: TRBJ1-2
v_call: TRBV24-1
cdr3_nt: TGTGCCACCAGTGATAAAGGAAAGGTGGGCTACACCTTC
cdr3_aa: CATSDKGKVGYTF

d_call: TRBD2
clone_size: NA
j_call: TRBJ2-1
v_call: TRBV19
cdr3_nt: TGTGCCAGTAGTACGCGGACTAGCGGGAGACAGTTCTTC
cdr3_aa: CASSTRTSGRQFF

d_call: NA
clone_size: NA
j_call: TRBJ1-5
v_call: TRBV10-1
cdr3_nt: TGCGCCAGCAGTGACAGGGACGGTCAGCCCCAGCATTTT
cdr3_aa: CASSDRDGQPQHF

d_call: NA
clone_size: NA
j_call: TRBJ1-3
v_call: TRBV30
cdr3_nt: TGTGCCTGGAGTGTAGGCCTTGTAAACTCTGGAAACACCATATATTTT
cdr3_aa: CAWSVGLVNSGNTIYF

d_call: NA
clone_size: NA
j_call: TRBJ2-1
v_call: TRBV28
cdr3_nt: TGTGCCAGTACAGTTACCCCGAGCTCCTACAATGAGCAGTTCTTC
cdr3_aa: CASTVTPSSYNEQFF

d_call: NA
clone_size: NA
j_call: TRBJ1-5
v_call: TRBV7-6
cdr3_nt: TGTGCCAGCAGCTTAGGCACCGGAGGCAATCAGCCCCAGCATTTT
cdr3_aa: CASSLGTGGNQPQHF

d_call: TRBD2
clone_size: NA
j_call: TRBJ2-1
v_call: TRBV9
cdr3_nt: TGTGCCAGCACCTCCGGGGCGGGAGCGGGCAATGAGCAGTTCTTC
cdr3_aa: CASTSGAGAGNEQFF

d_call: TRBD1
clone_size: NA
j_call: TRBJ1-4
v_call: TRBV3-1/TRBV3-2
cdr3_nt: TGTGCCAGCAGCTGCTGTGGCGGAGACAGGGGTGAAAAACTGTTTTTT
cdr3_aa: CASSCCGGDRGEKLFF

d_call: NA
clone_size: NA
j_call: TRBJ1-6
v_call: TRBV15
cdr3_nt: TGTGCCACCAGCAGAGACGTCCATTCACCCCTCCACTTT
cdr3_aa: CATSRDVHSPLHF